This TCR beta chain was retrieved from a study of T cell repertoires in aging, cancer and after chemotherapy. As for the study in general: Repeat sampling of healthy donors over several months to years showed clear clonal overlap.

A mixed TRB-A/B primer pool amplified rearranged TRB by multiplex touch-down PCR. TCRdb recomputed calls from the multiplex PCR reads with MiXCR, one row per CDR3 protein. The sample lists about 8,700 distinct CDR3 sequences, about 30% occurring once. Peripheral blood genomic DNA, not sorted cells or RNA, was the template. To note about this clonotype: A clone one base away is much larger, so this may be a read error.

The CDR3 length is 13 residues. Germline V gene data show CDR1 as SQVTM and CDR2 as ANQGSEA. The sample was blood. The V and J genes are TRBV29-1 and TRBJ1-5; the D gene is possibly TRBD1 (5 bases). This clonotype originated in a human donor in good health. CDR3 coding DNA: TGCAGCGTTGGGGATAGGGGCAATCAGCCCCAGCAATTT. It is translated as CSVGDRGNQPQQF.